What follows describes a single T cell receptor (beta chain). Its cognate antigen is unknown. One junction end does not reproduce the germline sequence, and a read error may be involved. Study-level points and caveats: Greatest tumor Treg TCR overlap was with tumor naive CD4+ cells.

A single record per CDR3 protein comes from TCRdb applying MiXCR to the 5' RACE reads. This sample has 60,000 to 65,000 distinct CDR3 sequences; almost 30% occur once, and the top ten carry roughly 2.5%. The CDR3 covers 12 residues. The sequenced sample consisted of tumor-infiltrating naive CD4+ T cells sorted from the breast tumor. Subset meaning: naive CD4+ T cells, CD4+CD45RA+CD25-. This sequence joins TRBV12-3 or TRBV12-4 and TRBJ2-5, with D uncertain. The origin of this receptor is a female donor with breast cancer. The CDR3: CASSFSGETKYF. CDR3 nucleotide sequence: TGTGCCAGCAGTTTCTCAGGAGAGACCAAGTACTTC.